This is a list of T cell receptor beta chains from one sample in a study of T-cell memory formation after mild COVID-19. MiXCR was run by TCRdb on the 5' RACE reads, yielding one entry per CDR3 protein. The sample lists 170,000 or so distinct CDR3 sequences, about 22% occurring once. Sequencing was carried out using PBMCs or a T cell subset sorted from them (not recorded which). These receptors were obtained from an adult woman who had mild COVID-19 (a few samples of this study predate the infection). Cell type and time point are not known. The CDR3 runs from the conserved cysteine through the conserved F or W. Each record gives: clone size, D gene, J gene, V gene, CDR3 protein, CDR3 DNA. D genes are given only for firm matches. A row's size may be missing; if present it is once, few, many or a size class.

>few|.|TRBJ2-7|TRBV3-1
CASSHRQGYEQYF
TGTGCCAGCAGCCACAGACAAGGTTACGAGCAGTACTTC
>.|.|TRBJ2-7|TRBV28
CASSSPRSIEQYF
TGTGCCAGCAGTTCCCCACGCTCGATCGAGCAGTACTTC
>.|.|TRBJ2-1|TRBV3-1
CASSQGLVGTVYNEQFF
TGTGCCAGCAGCCAGGGACTCGTCGGGACAGTTTACAATGAGCAGTTCTTC
>.|.|TRBJ2-1|TRBV2
CASSELRGRANNEQFF
TGTGCCAGCAGTGAATTGCGCGGGCGGGCTAACAATGAGCAGTTCTTC
>.|.|TRBJ2-7|TRBV4-1
CASSQGPADLLGYEQYF
TGCGCCAGCAGCCAAGGTCCGGCAGACCTCTTAGGTTACGAGCAGTACTTC
>few|.|TRBJ2-1|TRBV12-3/TRBV12-4
CASSQVGGGDEQFF
TGTGCCAGCAGTCAAGTGGGGGGCGGGGATGAGCAGTTCTTC
>.|.|TRBJ2-7|TRBV5-4
CASSPSTSPYEQYF
TGTGCCAGCAGCCCTTCGACTAGTCCCTACGAGCAGTACTTC
>few|.|TRBJ2-7|TRBV11-2
CATIGAGEQYF
TGTGCCACGATTGGGGCTGGCGAGCAGTACTTC
>.|.|TRBJ1-6|TRBV7-9
CASRGPSSPLHF
TGTGCCAGCAGGGGGCCATCCTCACCCCTCCACTTT
>.|.|TRBJ2-7|TRBV24-1
CATSSATNSYEQYF
TGTGCCACCAGTTCAGCGACAAACTCCTACGAGCAGTACTTC
>once|TRBD2|TRBJ2-7|TRBV7-2
CASSLEGGGSSYEQYF
TGTGCCAGCAGCTTAGAAGGCGGGGGGAGCTCCTACGAGCAGTACTTC
>.|TRBD1|TRBJ1-6|TRBV12-3/TRBV12-4
CASTATGANSPLHF
TGTGCCAGCACCGCCACAGGGGCGAATTCACCCCTCCACTTT
>.|.|TRBJ2-3|TRBV4-2
CASSRILDTQYF
TGTGCCAGCAGCCGCATTCTTGATACGCAGTATTTT
>.|.|TRBJ2-7|TRBV27
CAAGASAHYEQYF
TGTGCCGCCGGGGCTAGCGCCCACTACGAGCAGTACTTC
>.|.|TRBJ2-4|TRBV11-3
CASSPLGAVDIQYF
TGTGCCAGCAGCCCCTTAGGTGCGGTGGACATTCAGTACTTC
>.|TRBD1|TRBJ1-4|TRBV15
CATSRSGTGDEKLFF
TGTGCCACCAGCCGCTCTGGGACAGGGGATGAAAAACTGTTTTTT
>.|TRBD1|TRBJ2-3|TRBV24-1
CATSDPARQGEGDTQYF
TGTGCCACCAGTGATCCAGCACGACAGGGGGAAGGAGATACGCAGTATTTT
>many|.|TRBJ2-1|TRBV29-1
CSVGVAGTYNEQFF
TGCAGCGTGGGTGTCGCGGGAACTTACAATGAGCAGTTCTTC
>few|.|TRBJ2-1|TRBV4-3
CASGPSIGEEQFF
TGCGCCAGCGGACCATCGATTGGGGAAGAGCAGTTCTTC
>many|.|TRBJ2-7|TRBV9
CASSPTGSSYEQYF
TGTGCCAGCAGCCCGACCGGGTCTTCCTACGAGCAGTACTTC
>.|TRBD1|TRBJ2-7|TRBV14
CASSIWDRGSYEQYF
TGTGCCAGCAGCATTTGGGACAGGGGCTCCTACGAGCAGTACTTC
>.|.|TRBJ2-2|TRBV5-6
CASSFVVETNTGELFF
TGTGCCAGCAGCTTTGTTGTAGAGACGAACACCGGGGAGCTGTTTTTT
>few|.|TRBJ2-3|TRBV5-1
CASSLAYSTDTQYF
TGCGCCAGCAGCTTGGCCTACAGTACAGATACGCAGTATTTT
>few|.|TRBJ1-1|TRBV29-1
CSVDWQENMNTEAFF
TGCAGCGTTGATTGGCAGGAGAATATGAACACTGAAGCTTTCTTT
>few|.|TRBJ1-1|TRBV15
CATSRGFQEEAFF
TGTGCCACCAGCAGAGGCTTTCAGGAGGAAGCTTTCTTT
>many|.|TRBJ2-7|TRBV2
CASSARPLGEQYF
TGTGCCAGCAGTGCTAGACCCCTCGGCGAGCAGTACTTC
>many|TRBD2|TRBJ2-1|TRBV6-5
CASSLAGGGNEQFF
TGTGCCAGCAGTTTAGCGGGAGGGGGGAATGAGCAGTTCTTC
>few|TRBD1|TRBJ2-1|TRBV29-1
CSVVSDRAFYNEQFF
TGCAGCGTTGTGTCGGACAGGGCCTTCTACAATGAGCAGTTCTTC
>many|.|TRBJ2-7|TRBV7-8
CASSLGSGHTYEQYF
TGTGCCAGCAGCTTAGGAAGCGGGCACACCTACGAGCAGTACTTC
>.|.|TRBJ1-1|TRBV12-3/TRBV12-4
CASSLGHVTSGTEAFF
TGTGCCAGCAGTTTAGGGCACGTGACTTCTGGTACTGAAGCTTTCTTT
>.|.|TRBJ1-1|TRBV29-1
CSSTGNTEAFF
TGCAGCTCGACAGGGAACACTGAAGCTTTCTTT
>.|TRBD2|TRBJ2-5|TRBV9
CASSVTSGGQETQYF
TGTGCCAGCAGCGTGACTAGCGGGGGGCAAGAGACCCAGTACTTC
>.|.|TRBJ1-3|TRBV28
CASSSPTDSGNTIYF
TGTGCCAGCAGTTCACCCACGGACAGTGGAAACACCATATATTTT
>few|TRBD1|TRBJ2-5|TRBV9
CASSAPGQGARETQYF
TGTGCCAGCAGCGCACCGGGACAGGGGGCAAGAGAGACCCAGTACTTC
>.|.|TRBJ1-4|TRBV11-2
CASSLDGSLGLYEKLFF
TGTGCCAGCAGCTTAGATGGCAGTCTGGGTTTGTACGAAAAACTGTTTTTT
>few|.|TRBJ1-4|TRBV5-5
CASSLGQGNEKLFF
TGTGCCAGCAGCCTGGGGCAGGGGAATGAAAAACTGTTTTTT
>.|TRBD1|TRBJ2-7|TRBV20-1
CSAREETGQGSYEQYF
TGCAGTGCTAGGGAAGAAACGGGACAGGGAAGCTACGAGCAGTACTTC
>few|TRBD2|TRBJ2-3|TRBV12-3/TRBV12-4
CASSTPGGYTQYF
TGTGCCAGCAGCACCCCCGGGGGGTATACGCAGTATTTT
>few|.|TRBJ2-7|TRBV20-1
CSAIRGDRREQYF
TGCAGTGCTATTCGGGGAGATAGGAGAGAGCAGTACTTC
>few|.|TRBJ1-2|TRBV29-1
CSVDSWRSKGYTF
TGCAGCGTTGATTCTTGGAGGAGTAAAGGCTACACCTTC
>.|TRBD1|TRBJ2-7|TRBV24-1
CATSDPGTGDYEQYF
TGTGCCACCAGTGACCCCGGGACAGGGGACTACGAGCAGTACTTC
>.|TRBD1|TRBJ1-5|TRBV2
CASSLDRGLYQPQHF
TGTGCCAGCAGTCTGGACAGGGGCCTGTATCAGCCCCAGCATTTT
>few|TRBD1|TRBJ1-1|TRBV7-6
CASRSGTGNRNTEAFF
TGTGCCAGCAGGTCCGGGACAGGGAATAGAAACACTGAAGCTTTCTTT
>few|.|TRBJ2-2|TRBV21-1
CASRDPGGVPGELFF
TGTGCCAGCAGAGATCCAGGGGGAGTGCCCGGGGAGCTGTTTTTT
>many|.|TRBJ2-5|TRBV5-1
CASSWGLFGTQETQYF
TGCGCCAGCAGCTGGGGCCTTTTCGGGACCCAAGAGACCCAGTACTTC
>.|.|TRBJ2-5|TRBV11-3
CASSPDLGQETQYF
TGTGCCAGCAGCCCGGACCTGGGCCAAGAGACCCAGTACTTC
>few|.|TRBJ1-5|TRBV15
CATSRPPSNQPQHF
TGTGCCACCAGCAGACCCCCCAGCAATCAGCCCCAGCATTTT
>.|TRBD2|TRBJ2-1|TRBV5-1
CASSHGLDSYNEQFF
TGCGCCAGCAGCCATGGACTAGATTCCTACAATGAGCAGTTCTTC
>.|.|TRBJ1-2|TRBV29-1
CSVEDRGTPGYGYTF
TGCAGCGTTGAAGATCGGGGGACACCCGGCTATGGCTACACCTTC
>few|.|TRBJ2-7|TRBV21-1
CASSKILWQGAFYEQYF
TGTGCCAGCAGCAAAATTTTGTGGCAGGGGGCTTTCTACGAGCAGTACTTC
>.|.|TRBJ1-2|TRBV19
CASREDSGYGYTF
TGTGCCAGTAGGGAGGACAGTGGCTATGGCTACACCTTC
>.|TRBD2|TRBJ2-1|TRBV7-2
CASSLVLISGGFNEQFF
TGTGCCAGCAGCTTAGTACTGATTAGCGGGGGGTTCAATGAGCAGTTCTTC
>few|TRBD2|TRBJ2-1|TRBV5-1
CASSSLGSGGANEQFF
TGCGCCAGCAGCTCCTTGGGTAGCGGGGGGGCAAATGAGCAGTTCTTC